The T cell receptor beta chain under discussion was sequenced for a study of blood T cells in healthy people across ages. Broader study findings: Diversity was higher, and naive CD4+ cells more numerous, in long-lived donors than in aged donors.

Points on this clonotype: Its antigen is as yet unknown.

Next came a second PCR, run for about 6 to 12 cycles, which used a sample-barcoded 5' primer along with a J-beta primer mix. Via MiXCR, TCRdb re-called the 5' RACE reads, giving one row per CDR3 protein. Here the sample spans more than 1,400,000 distinct CDR3 sequences, 42% being singletons. The sequence was obtained from a woman between 18 and 29 years old in good health. Sample: blood.

This chain's CDR3 is CSARQLQETQYF. The CDR3 region has the DNA TGCAGTGCTAGACAGCTCCAAGAGACCCAGTACTTC. The genes are TRBV20-1 and TRBJ2-5; D remains ambiguous. Germline CDR1 DFQATT, CDR2 SNEGSKA (reference sequence). The CDR3 length is 12 residues. Trimming removed 2 bases at V and 1 base at J, with 5 bases between.